The 16 T cell receptor beta chains in this list originate from one sample, sequenced in a study of T cell changes during pregnancy in multiple sclerosis. TCRdb keeps only in-frame clones here, not all; method: immunoSEQ multiplex PCR. The sample has 36,000 or so clones; around 94% are singletons. The sequenced sample consisted of PBMCs (not recorded whether the cells were cultured). The receptors shown here come from a female donor with multiple sclerosis, enrolled in a pregnancy study.

V gene TRBV7-9 combines with J gene TRBJ2-3; tentative D call: TRBD1 (5 bases). Germline assignment: CDR1 SEHNR and CDR2 FQNEAQ (reference sequence). The CDR3 is 13 residues long. With 3 bases removed from V and 3 bases from J, the gap between germline ends came to 7 bases. The chain's CDR3 is CASSFDRTDTQYF. CDR3 in DNA: TGTGCCAGCAGCTTCGACAGAACAGATACGCAGTATTTT.

The chain has TRBV29-1 and TRBJ1-4; D gene ambiguous. The CDR3 spans 14 residues. V was cut by 6 bases and J by 0 bases, with 11 bases left in between. Germline CDR1 and CDR2: SQVTM and ANQGSEA. The CDR3, as DNA: TGCAGCGTGGTGGACGGAGCAACTAATGAAAAACTGTTTTTT. It translates to CSVVDGATNEKLFF.

V gene TRBV5-6 combines with J gene TRBJ1-1; possible D gene TRBD1, 5 bases. This CDR3 comprises 15 residues. Per the germline V gene, CDR1 is SGHDT and CDR2 is YYEEEE. The V end was cut by 0 bases, the J end by 6 bases, with 15 bases between. The CDR3 here is CASSLVNGGKAEAFF. The CDR3 bases are TGTGCCAGCAGCTTGGTGAATGGGGGGAAGGCTGAAGCTTTCTTT.

The gene calls are TRBV9 and TRBJ2-5; 9 positions match TRBD2. This CDR3 region has 17 residues. Losses at the gene ends were 0 bases for V and 4 bases for J; bases not matched to a gene: 10. Germline lookup yields CDR1 SGDLS and CDR2 YYNGEE. In DNA, the CDR3 is TGTGCCAGCAGCGTAGGGGCTAGCGGGAATGGGCTAGAGACCCAGTACTTC. Its translation: CASSVGASGNGLETQYF.

The rearrangement joins TRBV10-3 to TRBJ2-3; no reliable D call. Looked up from germline, CDR1 is ENHRY and CDR2 is SYGVKD. Trimming pared 8 bases from V and 2 bases from J, leaving 11 bases between. The length of the CDR3 is 13 residues. Here the CDR3 DNA reads TGTGCCATCCGCTTCTTAGACACAGATACGCAGTATTTT. Translated, it gives CAIRFLDTDTQYF.

The chain employs TRBV28 and TRBJ2-7, with D unresolved. Trimming removed 5 bases at V and 2 bases at J, with 7 bases between. The CDR3 is 12 residues long. Germline-derived CDR1 and CDR2 are MDHEN and SYDVKM. CDR3 protein: CASSKVTYEQYF. CDR3 nucleotide sequence: TGTGCCAGCAGTAAAGTGACCTACGAGCAGTACTTC.

The V and J genes are TRBV9 and TRBJ1-2, with D uncertain. Germline V gives CDR1 SGDLS, CDR2 YYNGEE. There are 12 residues in the CDR3. The germline V and J ends were trimmed by 8 bases and 1 base, with 9 bases remaining between them. CDR3 DNA sequence: TGTGCCAGTACCATGGATAACTATGGCTACACCTTC. The encoded protein is CASTMDNYGYTF.

The chain combines TRBV18 with TRBJ1-1, with D perhaps matching TRBD1 (5 bases). Germline-derived CDR1 and CDR2 are KGHSH and LQKENI. This CDR3 region has 12 residues. V lost 4 bases to trimming and J lost 6 bases, with 9 bases between them. The CDR3 DNA reads TGTGCCAGCTCACGGGGGGGACCTGAAGCTTTCTTT. Translated: CASSRGGPEAFF.

The J gene is TRBJ1-5, the V gene TRBV4-1; D ambiguous. This CDR3 is built from 17 residues. The germline CDR1 and CDR2 sequences are MGHRA and YSYEKL. V lost 0 bases to trimming and J lost 2 bases, with 14 bases between them. CDR3 sequence (DNA): TGCGCCAGCAGCCAAGATTCCCCCTCCGGCGGCAATCAGCCCCAGCATTTT. Translating gives CASSQDSPSGGNQPQHF.

This chain connects TRBV2 to TRBJ1-1; D possibly corresponds to TRBD1 (6 bases). The CDR3 has 13 amino acids. Looked up from germline, CDR1 is SNHLY and CDR2 is FYNNEI. Trimming removed 6 bases from V and 1 base from J, with 9 bases in between. The CDR3 sequence is CASRLQGNTEAFF. The CDR3 nucleotides read TGTGCCAGCAGACTACAGGGGAACACTGAAGCTTTCTTT.

The genes are TRBV30 and TRBJ1-3; maybe TRBD1 (6 bases). Germline loops: CDR1 GTSNPN, CDR2 SVGIG (reference sequence). Trimming removed 3 bases at V and 5 bases at J, with 14 bases between. This CDR3 contains 14 residues. DNA for the CDR3: TGTGCCTGGAGGGGGGCAGGTCAGCGAAACACCATATATTTT. Protein: CAWRGAGQRNTIYF.

The V and J genes are TRBV27 and TRBJ2-1, with no clear D. This CDR3 is built from 15 residues. Germline assignment: CDR1 MNHEY and CDR2 SMNVEV (reference sequence). Trimming removed 6 bases at V and 3 bases at J, with 15 bases between. As DNA, the CDR3 is TGTGCCAGCAGCCTCAGTACCGCCAGCTACAATGAGCAGTTCTTC. This gives the protein CASSLSTASYNEQFF.

This clone was seen only once. V usage is TRBV6-1 and J usage is TRBJ2-7, with D perhaps assigned TRBD1 or TRBD2 (5 bases each). This CDR3 contains 18 residues. Between the trimmed V and J ends, which lost 2 bases and 2 bases, there was a span of 22 bases. Germline lookup yields CDR1 MNHNS and CDR2 SASEGT. The CDR3 here is CASSETPRPGTHPYEQYF. For the CDR3, the DNA is TGTGCCAGCAGTGAAACGCCCCGCCCCGGGACGCATCCCTACGAGCAGTACTTC.

This chain uses TRBV9 with TRBJ1-3; D unclear. Trimming left V 0 bases short and J 2 bases short, with 6 bases between. This CDR3 contains 14 residues. Germline CDR1 is SGDLS and CDR2 is YYNGEE. The CDR3 region is CASSVGVAGNTIYF. The CDR3 DNA sequence: TGTGCCAGCAGCGTAGGGGTGGCTGGAAACACCATATATTTT.

This chain links TRBV5-1 with TRBJ2-2; possible D gene TRBD2, 6 bases. Germline V gene lookup returns CDR1 SGHRS and CDR2 YFSETQ. With 0 bases removed from V and 4 bases from J, the gap between germline ends came to 13 bases. The CDR3 consists of 16 residues. The CDR3 sequence is CASSLDLGSPTGELFF. CDR3 in DNA: TGCGCCAGCAGCTTGGACCTCGGGAGTCCCACCGGGGAGCTGTTTTTT.

The J gene is TRBJ1-1, the V gene TRBV19; D not certain. The V gene's germline CDR1 is LNHDA and CDR2 SQIVND (reference sequence). The CDR3 covers 14 residues. Trimming shortened V by 4 bases and J by 2 bases, and 11 bases separated the two germline ends. The CDR3 region is CASSKTEGNTEAFF. The CDR3 DNA reads as TGTGCCAGTAGTAAAACGGAGGGTAACACTGAAGCTTTCTTT.